The 27 T cell receptor beta chains listed next were all sequenced from one sample in a study of cytomegalovirus exposure and HLA in healthy donors (dated by TCRdb to about 2017). Receptor libraries were prepared by the immunoSEQ multiplex PCR assay. A mixture of 60 forward primers for TCR Vbeta segments and 13 reverse primers for TCR Jbeta segments was used in the multiplex PCR. Not all clones reach the TCRdb copy of this immuneACCESS table, which keeps in-frame sequences only. Checked studies attribute under half of the gap to unresolved V genes and leave the rest unexplained. Here the sample has 110,000 to 150,000 clones; less than 9.5% occur a single time. Together, the top ten hold less than 2% of the sample. Sample: PBMCs. Every receptor here comes from a male donor in good health and CMV-seronegative.

This chain links TRBV5-1 with TRBJ1-4; 9 bases agree with TRBD1. The germline V gene has CDR1 SGHRS and CDR2 YFSETQ. The CDR3 is made up of 14 amino acids. The V and J ends lost 4 bases and 6 bases, in that order; junction bases with no gene match: 4. CDR3 nucleotides: TGCGCCAGCAGCCTCCGGGACAGGGATGAAAAACTGTTTTTT. Translated: CASSLRDRDEKLFF.

The chain is built from TRBV28 and TRBJ2-7; D may be TRBD1 (7 bases). Germline CDR1 is MDHEN and CDR2 is SYDVKM. CDR3 length: 13 amino acids. Trimming removed 2 bases from V and 13 bases from J, with 18 bases in between. The CDR3 loop is CASSLQGQRVYYF. CDR3 DNA sequence: TGTGCCAGCAGTTTACAGGGACAGCGGGTTTACTACTTC.

The chain joins TRBV7-2 to TRBJ1-2; D gene unclear. V was cut by 6 bases and J by 3 bases, with 14 bases left in between. Germline V CDR1 and CDR2: SGHTA, FQGNSA. The CDR3 consists of 14 residues. The CDR3 sequence: CASRSPERDYGYTF. CDR3 DNA: TGTGCCAGCAGATCTCCTGAGAGGGACTATGGCTACACCTTC.

This clone was recorded a few times. This chain uses TRBV21-1 with TRBJ1-5; TRBD1 was called by the table and not checked on the DNA. TRBV21-1 is tagged as a pseudogene. CDR3 length: 19 residues. The CDR3 loop reads CASSIGQGASFIANQPQHF. The DNA for the CDR3 is TGTGCCAGCAGCATAGGACAGGGGGCTTCATTCATCGCCAATCAGCCCCAGCATTTT.

Only a few counts were recorded for this clone. The identical CDR3 is also encoded by other nucleotide sequences in the sample. V gene TRBV7-9 combines with J gene TRBJ1-1; D perhaps matches TRBD1 (5 bases). Germline CDR1 reads SEHNR; CDR2 reads FQNEAQ (reference sequence). The V end lost 5 bases, the J end lost 5 bases, and 9 bases lay between the germline ends. The CDR3 length is 12 residues. The CDR3 DNA sequence: TGTGCCAGCAGCCTCTCAGGGACTGAAGCTTTCTTT. Its protein product is CASSLSGTEAFF. The whole variable domain, filled in from reference TRBV7-9 and TRBJ1-1, reads DTGVSQNPRHKITKRGQNVTFRCDPISEHNRLYWYRQTLGQGPEFLTYFQNEAQLEKSRLLSDRFSAERPKGSFSTLEIQRTEQGDSAMYLCASSLSGTEAFFGQGTRLTVV.

V and J are TRBV5-4 and TRBJ2-7, with 7 bases lining up with TRBD2. Germline V gene lookup returns CDR1 SGHNT and CDR2 YYREEE (reference sequence). The CDR3 runs 14 residues. V shed 0 bases and J 5 bases; nucleotides not matched to a gene: 5. CDR3 bases: TGTGCCAGCAGCTTGGGACTAGCCATGGACGAGCAGTACTTC. This sequence encodes CASSLGLAMDEQYF.

This clone was counted between two and nine times. The chain links TRBV4-3 to TRBJ2-1, with 7 bases identical to TRBD2. CDR1 and CDR2 (germline): LGHNA, YSLEER. J gave up 2 bases and V 1 base, and 5 bases lay outside the gene matches. The length of the CDR3 is 16 residues. CDR3 bases: TGCGCCAGCAGCCAAGCCTTTGCGGGGGCCTACAATGAGCAGTTCTTC. This gives the protein CASSQAFAGAYNEQFF.

This clone was found a few times. The rearrangement uses TRBV10-3 and TRBJ1-5; no clear D. Germline lookup yields CDR1 ENHRY and CDR2 SYGVKD. The CDR3 extends over 14 amino acids. V was clipped by 2 bases and J by 7 bases, with 12 bases between them. The CDR3 spells CAISEADIGQPQHF. Here the CDR3 DNA reads TGTGCCATCAGTGAGGCTGACATCGGCCAGCCCCAGCATTTT.

This clone was picked up a small number of times. The rearrangement uses TRBV5-1 and TRBJ2-1; 13 nucleotides agree with TRBD2. After removal of 7 bases from V and 8 bases from J, the junction contained 6 bases not matched to a gene. Germline V gives CDR1 SGHRS, CDR2 YFSETQ. The CDR3 runs 14 residues. The CDR3 nucleotides are TGCGCCAGCGCGGGACTAGCGGGGTGGGATGAGCAGTTCTTC. Its translation is CASAGLAGWDEQFF. Based on the CDR3 plus reference TRBV5-1 and TRBJ2-1, the full variable domain is KAGVTQTPRYLIKTRGQQVTLSCSPISGHRSVSWYQQTPGQGLQFLFEYFSETQRNKGNFPGRFSGRQFSNSRSEMNVSTLELGDSALYLCASAGLAGWDEQFFGPGTRLTVL.

The gene calls are TRBV7-9 and TRBJ2-3, with 8 nucleotides matching TRBD2. This CDR3 contains 16 residues. J gave up 3 bases and V 1 base, and 6 bases lay outside the gene matches. CDR1 is SEHNR and CDR2 is FQNEAQ in the germline V gene (reference sequence). For the CDR3, the DNA is TGTGCCAGCAGCTTAGAACGAACTAGCGGTACAGATACGCAGTATTTT. Translated, it gives CASSLERTSGTDTQYF.

This clone has only a few counts. The rearrangement links TRBV19 to TRBJ1-5; 8 bases match TRBD1. After removal of 6 bases from V and 5 bases from J, the junction contained 9 bases not matched to a gene. The CDR3 spans 15 residues. CDR1 LNHDA and CDR2 SQIVND come from the germline V gene (reference sequence). The CDR3 sequence is CASSRRTGTDQPQHF. In DNA, the CDR3 is TGTGCCAGTAGCCGCCGGACAGGGACGGATCAGCCCCAGCATTTT.

This clone was picked up a small number of times. V gene TRBV30 combines with J gene TRBJ2-5, with TRBD2 matching 13 bases. The germline V gene encodes CDR1 GTSNPN and CDR2 SVGIG (reference sequence). The V segment lost 2 bases and the J segment 13 bases; nucleotides outside the gene matches: 13. The CDR3 spans 15 residues. The CDR3 bases are TGTGCCTGGAGTCCTCCCGGACTAGCGGGAGTGGTAAGGTACTTC. This encodes CAWSPPGLAGVVRYF.

The V gene is TRBV11-2, the J gene TRBJ2-3, with D uncertain. The CDR3 loop spans 12 amino acids. Germline V lookup: CDR1 SGHAT, CDR2 FQNNGV. The ends were cut back, 3 bases at V and 4 bases at J, with 5 bases in the middle. As DNA, the CDR3 is TGTGCCAGCAGCTTTTCGTCAGATACGCAGTATTTT. It is translated as CASSFSSDTQYF.

This chain connects TRBV7-3 to TRBJ2-3; 10 bases match TRBD2. Trimming removed 5 bases from V and 2 bases from J; junction bases left unmatched: 7. The germline gives CDR1 SGHTA, CDR2 FQGTGA. The CDR3 sequence is 16 residues long. The CDR3 DNA is TGTGCCAGCAGCCTCCATAGCGGGAGGACCACAGATACGCAGTATTTT. Its protein product is CASSLHSGRTTDTQYF.

CDR3 region: CASSGTGRETQYF. The CDR3 DNA is TGTGCCAGTTCCGGGACAGGGAGAGAGACCCAGTACTTC. J is TRBJ2-5 and V is TRBV9; TRBD1 agrees at 9 bases. Trimming took 8 bases from V and 4 from J; bases not matched to a gene: 6. This CDR3 has 13 residues. Germline V lookup: CDR1 SGDLS, CDR2 YYNGEE.

This rearrangement joins TRBV28 to TRBJ1-1; maybe TRBD1 (6 bases). The CDR3 length is 16 residues. V lost 1 base and J 7 bases, leaving 19 bases between the germline ends. Looked up from germline, CDR1 is MDHEN and CDR2 is SYDVKM. CDR3 DNA sequence: TGTGCCAGCAGTTTATTGGGGCTCGGACAGACCAGTGAAGCTTTCTTT. Translated: CASSLLGLGQTSEAFF.

This clone was detected only a few times. This chain connects TRBV5-6 to TRBJ1-2, with a weak D call TRBD1 (5 bases). This CDR3 is 12 amino acids long. The germline CDR1 and CDR2 sequences are SGHDT and YYEEEE. Trimming took 1 base from V and 11 from J, leaving 12 bases between them. CDR3 in DNA: TGTGCCAGCAGCTTGAGCGCGACAGAGTACACCTTC. This codes for CASSLSATEYTF.

The V call is TRBV19, the J call TRBJ1-2; tentatively, D is TRBD1 (5 bases). Trimming shortened V by 5 bases and J by 6 bases, and 16 bases separated the two germline ends. CDR1 and CDR2 from the germline V gene are LNHDA and SQIVND (reference sequence). CDR3 length equals 14 residues. The CDR3, as DNA: TGTGCCAGTAGTGAAGGGGATCGATTTCATGGCTACACCTTC. Translated: CASSEGDRFHGYTF.

The CDR3 nucleotides are TGTGCCAGCAGTGAAGACGGTAACTATGGCTACACCTTC. It codes for CASSEDGNYGYTF. The chain has TRBV6-1 and TRBJ1-2; no definite D call. The CDR3 sequence is 13 residues long. Trimming stripped 1 base from V and 1 base from J, with 4 bases between. Germline V gives CDR1 MNHNS, CDR2 SASEGT.

The V gene is TRBV4-3, the J gene TRBJ1-1; tentative D call: TRBD1 (5 bases). V was pared by 0 bases and J by 2 bases, with 10 bases between. The CDR3 is 15 amino acids. Per the germline V gene, CDR1 is LGHNA and CDR2 is YSLEER. The CDR3 sequence: CASSQDGGVNTEAFF. CDR3 DNA sequence: TGCGCCAGCAGCCAAGATGGGGGGGTAAACACTGAAGCTTTCTTT.

CDR3 amino acids: CASSSRTGRWNEQFF. CDR3 nucleotides: TGTGCCAGCAGCTCCCGGACAGGGCGGTGGAATGAGCAGTTCTTC. The chain uses TRBV7-2 and TRBJ2-1; 8 bases agree with TRBD1. CDR3 size: 15 residues. The J segment lost 7 bases and the V segment lost 4 bases, leaving 9 bases of the junction unmatched. Germline-derived CDR1 and CDR2 are SGHTA and FQGNSA.

The rearrangement joins TRBV28 to TRBJ2-7; D remains ambiguous. Germline V gene lookup returns CDR1 MDHEN and CDR2 SYDVKM. The CDR3 is made up of 13 amino acids. V was shortened by 3 bases and J by 2 bases, with 8 bases between the two germline ends. CDR3 sequence reads: CASSLVQTYEQYF. In DNA, the CDR3 is TGTGCCAGCAGTTTGGTACAGACCTACGAGCAGTACTTC.

This clone was seen a few times. The chain is built from TRBV10-3 and TRBJ2-3; 7 bases map to TRBD1. The germline V gene has CDR1 ENHRY and CDR2 SYGVKD. The J segment lost 2 bases and the V segment lost 8 bases, leaving 10 bases of the junction unmatched. The CDR3 runs to 15 residues. CDR3 sequence: CAIGKTGPPTDTQYF. The CDR3 region has the DNA TGTGCCATCGGTAAGACAGGGCCCCCCACAGATACGCAGTATTTT.

The chain links TRBV6-1 to TRBJ1-1, with a possible D match to TRBD1 (5 bases). This CDR3 spans 14 amino acids. The V end was cut by 4 bases, the J end by 4 bases, with 13 bases between. CDR1 MNHNS and CDR2 SASEGT come from the germline V gene. CDR3 bases: TGTGCCAGCAGTGTCGTCAGGGTTAGCACTGAAGCTTTCTTT. This sequence encodes CASSVVRVSTEAFF.

In its sample, this clone was seen a few times. This CDR3 reads CSVEDRASGSYEQYF. DNA for the CDR3: TGCAGCGTTGAAGATCGGGCTAGCGGGAGCTACGAGCAGTACTTC. The gene calls are TRBV29-1 and TRBJ2-7; TRBD2 aligns across 10 bases. The V gene's germline CDR1 is SQVTM and CDR2 ANQGSEA. The J segment lost 3 bases and the V segment lost 0 bases, leaving 5 bases of the junction unmatched. The CDR3 sequence is 15 residues long.

The rearrangement uses TRBV4-1 and TRBJ2-5; maybe TRBD1 (6 bases). The CDR3 loop spans 15 amino acids. V lost 0 bases, J lost 4 bases, and 12 bases lay in between. Germline V gene lookup returns CDR1 MGHRA and CDR2 YSYEKL. The CDR3 here is CASSQEFSRGETQYF. In DNA, the CDR3 is TGCGCCAGCAGCCAAGAATTCTCCAGGGGAGAGACCCAGTACTTC.

V usage is TRBV15 and J usage is TRBJ1-2, with D maybe TRBD1 (6 bases). The CDR3 loop spans 13 amino acids. Trimming removed 4 bases from V and 6 bases from J, with 12 bases in between. CDR1 is LNHNV, CDR2 YYDKDF, per germline (reference sequence). CDR3 region: CATSKGAGDGYTF. As DNA, the CDR3 is TGTGCCACCAGCAAAGGGGCAGGGGATGGCTACACCTTC.